One and the same sample provided the 26 T cell receptor beta chains below, sequenced in a study of shared clonotypes between healthy human individuals. Assay: immunoSEQ multiplex PCR; the TCRdb copy retains only in-frame clones and omits some. The sample holds some 2,000,000 clones, around 95% seen once. Sequencing was carried out using naive CD4+ T cells sorted from blood. Subset described: CD45RA+ positively selected. These TCRs come from a man between 18 and 35 years old in good health.

V and J are TRBV6-5 and TRBJ2-3, with 7 bases aligning to TRBD1. The J segment lost 1 base and the V segment lost 8 bases, leaving 9 bases of the junction unmatched. Germline V CDR1 and CDR2: MNHEY, SVGAGI. The CDR3 totals 15 residues. This chain's CDR3 is CASRRQGIGTDTQYF. CDR3 coding DNA: TGTGCCAGCCGGAGACAGGGTATCGGCACAGATACGCAGTATTTT.

As to this clone: Other DNA sequences of this sample code for an identical CDR3. The chain uses TRBV5-1 and TRBJ2-1; possible D gene TRBD2, 6 bases. V was pared by 3 bases and J by 3 bases, with 10 bases between. The CDR3 spans 14 residues. Germline CDR1 SGHRS, CDR2 YFSETQ. The CDR3: CASSSGTDYNEQFF. CDR3 in DNA: TGCGCCAGCAGCTCCGGGACTGACTACAATGAGCAGTTCTTC.

V and J are TRBV5-5 and TRBJ1-4; TRBD1 is a possible D gene (6 bases). Germline V gene sequence: CDR1 SGHKS, CDR2 YYEKEE (reference sequence). The CDR3 loop spans 16 amino acids. V was cut by 0 bases and J by 7 bases, with 16 bases left in between. This chain's CDR3 is CASSLASSGGSEKLFF. DNA of the CDR3: TGTGCCAGCAGCTTGGCCTCATCCGGGGGCAGTGAAAAACTGTTTTTT. The whole variable domain, filled in from reference TRBV5-5 and TRBJ1-4, reads DAGVTQSPTHLIKTRGQQVTLRCSPISGHKSVSWYQQVLGQGPQFIFQYYEKEERGRGNFPDRFSARQFPNYSSELNVNALLLGDSALYLCASSLASSGGSEKLFFGSGTQLSVL.

This sequence joins TRBV6-1 and TRBJ1-5; no reliable D call. With 6 bases removed from V and 2 bases from J, the gap between germline ends came to 11 bases. There are 14 residues in the CDR3. Looked up from germline, CDR1 is MNHNS and CDR2 is SASEGT. CDR3 sequence: CASSESIGNQPQHF. The DNA of the CDR3 is TGTGCCAGCAGCGAGAGTATCGGCAATCAGCCCCAGCATTTT.

V is TRBV7-9 and J is TRBJ1-4; D not certain. CDR3 length: 17 amino acids. Trimming cost V 1 base and J 5 bases, with 17 bases left between them. CDR1 is SEHNR, CDR2 FQNEAQ, per germline (reference sequence). The CDR3, as DNA: TGTGCCAGCAGCTTAGGGCCGCCTAGGACGCTAAATGAAAAACTGTTTTTT. The encoded protein is CASSLGPPRTLNEKLFF.

The chain joins TRBV7-2 to TRBJ1-3, with D perhaps matching TRBD1 (5 bases). Trimming shortened V by 2 bases and J by 2 bases, and 7 bases separated the two germline ends. The V gene's germline CDR1 is SGHTA and CDR2 FQGNSA. The CDR3 is 14 residues long. CDR3 in DNA: TGTGCCAGCAGCTTATGGGGCGCTGGAAACACCATATATTTT. Its protein is CASSLWGAGNTIYF.

With regard to this clone: Different DNA sequences within this sample yield the same CDR3. This sequence joins TRBV18 and TRBJ2-1; no clear D gene. Germline loops: CDR1 KGHSH, CDR2 LQKENI. Trimming pared 0 bases from V and 3 bases from J, leaving 0 bases between. The CDR3 is made up of 12 amino acids. The CDR3, as DNA: TGTGCCAGCTCACCACCCTACAATGAGCAGTTCTTC. Encoded protein: CASSPPYNEQFF.

The rearrangement links TRBV30 to TRBJ1-6; the match to TRBD1 covers 8 bases. The germline gives CDR1 GTSNPN, CDR2 SVGIG (reference sequence). V was pared by 3 bases and J by 19 bases, with 8 bases of the junction left unmatched. The CDR3 covers 11 residues. The CDR3 here is CAWRETGGIHF. CDR3 coding DNA: TGTGCCTGGAGGGAAACAGGGGGAATACACTTT.

The rearrangement links TRBV30 to TRBJ2-7, with D unresolved. Trimming pared 2 bases from V and 4 bases from J, leaving 12 bases between. The CDR3 loop spans 13 amino acids. CDR1 is GTSNPN and CDR2 is SVGIG in the germline V gene (reference sequence). The CDR3 DNA sequence: TGTGCCTGGAGTCAGTGGCCAGCTTACGAGCAGTACTTC. This encodes CAWSQWPAYEQYF.

The chain joins TRBV6-1 to TRBJ2-5; maybe TRBD2 (6 bases). Germline V gene data show CDR1 as MNHNS and CDR2 as SASEGT. The length of the CDR3 is 13 residues. The CDR3 region has the DNA TGTGCGGTCGGGACTCACCTTCCAGGGACCCAGTACTTC. This codes for CAVGTHLPGTQYF.

The genes are TRBV6-1 and TRBJ1-6, with TRBD1 as a possible D gene (5 bases). The CDR3 runs 13 residues. CDR1 and CDR2 from the germline V gene are MNHNS and SASEGT. The germline V and J ends were trimmed by 0 bases and 15 bases, with 12 bases remaining between them. CDR3: CASSEARQIRLHF. The CDR3 DNA is TGTGCCAGCAGTGAAGCACGACAGATACGCCTCCACTTT.

This clone was seen only once. The V and J genes are TRBV5-1 and TRBJ2-2; the D is unclear. Germline V gene sequence: CDR1 SGHRS, CDR2 YFSETQ. The CDR3 spans 16 residues. The V and J ends lost 2 bases and 4 bases respectively, with 15 bases between them. The CDR3 spells CASSFSGSPGTGELFF. CDR3 in DNA: TGCGCCAGCAGCTTCTCGGGCAGCCCAGGCACCGGGGAGCTGTTTTTT. The full variable domain, its missing parts supplied by reference TRBV5-1 and TRBJ2-2, is KAGVTQTPRYLIKTRGQQVTLSCSPISGHRSVSWYQQTPGQGLQFLFEYFSETQRNKGNFPGRFSGRQFSNSRSEMNVSTLELGDSALYLCASSFSGSPGTGELFFGEGSRLTVL.

The chain's CDR3 is CATKGGGNYGYTF. In DNA, the CDR3 is TGTGCCACCAAAGGGGGGGGTAACTATGGCTACACCTTC. V gene TRBV19 combines with J gene TRBJ1-2, with D possibly TRBD1 on 6 matching bases. The V gene's germline CDR1 is LNHDA and CDR2 SQIVND (reference sequence). V dropped 10 bases and J dropped 1 base, with 13 bases sitting between them. The CDR3 is made up of 13 amino acids. Full variable domain (remainder filled in from reference TRBV19 and TRBJ1-2): DGGITQSPKYLFRKEGQNVTLSCEQNLNHDAMYWYRQDPGQGLRLIYYSQIVNDFQKGDIAEGYSVSREKKESFPLTVTSAQKNPTAFYLCATKGGGNYGYTFGSGTRLTVV.

V is TRBV4-2 and J is TRBJ2-5; TRBD2 might be the D (7 bases). This CDR3 contains 16 residues. Trimming pared 0 bases from V and 6 bases from J, leaving 17 bases between. Germline assignment: CDR1 LGHNA and CDR2 YNFKEQ. CDR3 sequence (DNA): TGTGCCAGCAGCCAAGAAAGGACTAGGGGGTCCCAGACCCAGTACTTC. Protein product: CASSQERTRGSQTQYF.

The chain joins TRBV7-2 to TRBJ2-2; D remains unclear. CDR3 length equals 13 residues. Trimming shortened V by 6 bases and J by 7 bases, and 12 bases separated the two germline ends. CDR1 and CDR2 (germline): SGHTA, FQGNSA. This CDR3 is CASRILRLGELFF. The CDR3 DNA is TGTGCCAGCAGGATTTTACGTCTCGGGGAGCTGTTTTTT. The entire variable domain, with the rest obtained from reference TRBV7-2 and TRBJ2-2, is as follows: GAGVSQSPSNKVTEKGKDVELRCDPISGHTALYWYRQSLGQGLEFLIYFQGNSAPDKSGLPSDRFSAERTGGSVSTLTIQRTQQEDSAVYLCASRILRLGELFFGEGSRLTVL.

The chain recombines TRBV6-1 with TRBJ2-7; D is perhaps TRBD1 (6 bases). The CDR3 has 12 residues. Trimming took off 10 bases at V and 1 base at J, with 11 bases between the two ends. The germline V gene encodes CDR1 MNHNS and CDR2 SASEGT. CDR3 coding DNA: TGTGCCACCGGACAGCCGTCCTACGAGCAGTACTTC. Its protein is CATGQPSYEQYF.

Only one count was recorded for this clone. The V gene is TRBV30, the J gene TRBJ1-6; 10 nucleotides align to TRBD1. CDR1 is GTSNPN, CDR2 SVGIG, per germline (reference sequence). The CDR3 is made up of 13 amino acids. In nucleotides, the CDR3 is TGTGCTTGGGACAGGGGATCGGATTCACCCCTCCACTTT. It codes for CAWDRGSDSPLHF.

The J gene is TRBJ2-3, the V gene TRBV5-1, with 8 bases that match TRBD2. The CDR3 contains 16 residues. CDR1 SGHRS and CDR2 YFSETQ come from the germline V gene. The ends lost 3 bases at V and 3 bases at J; junction bases unmatched: 9. The CDR3 is CASSWNGASGTDTQYF. DNA for the CDR3: TGCGCCAGCAGCTGGAACGGGGCTAGCGGGACAGATACGCAGTATTTT.

The rearrangement joins TRBV28 to TRBJ2-1, with D unclear. V gave up 3 bases and J gave up 10 bases, with 13 bases separating them. The germline CDR1 and CDR2 sequences are MDHEN and SYDVKM. CDR3 length: 13 amino acids. The CDR3 spells CASSFGRAQEQFF. Here the CDR3 DNA reads TGTGCCAGCAGTTTCGGTCGGGCCCAGGAGCAGTTCTTC. The full variable domain, with the rest looked up from reference TRBV28 and TRBJ2-1, is DVKVTQSSRYLVKRTGEKVFLECVQDMDHENMFWYRQDPGLGLRLIYFSYDVKMKEKGDIPEGYSVSREKKERFSLILESASTNQTSMYLCASSFGRAQEQFFGPGTRLTVL.

This chain connects TRBV6-1 to TRBJ1-1; D gene uncertain. V lost 8 bases and J lost 11, with 15 bases in between. This CDR3 has 11 amino acids. Germline V lookup: CDR1 MNHNS, CDR2 SASEGT. CDR3 coding DNA: TGTGCCAGCCAGAAGAGAGGAGTGGCTTTCTTT. Its protein is CASQKRGVAFF.

Notes on this clone: This CDR3 is also generated by other DNA sequences in the sample. J is TRBJ2-7 and V is TRBV7-2, with 11 bases lining up with TRBD2. This CDR3 contains 15 residues. Germline CDR1 and CDR2: SGHTA and FQGNSA. Trimming took 5 bases from V and 1 from J; bases not matched to a gene: 4. CDR3 region: CASSLTSGSSYEQYF. In DNA form, the CDR3 reads TGTGCCAGCAGCCTTACTAGCGGGAGTTCCTACGAGCAGTACTTC.

V and J are TRBV2 and TRBJ2-7, with 12 bases fitting TRBD2. Germline assignment: CDR1 SNHLY and CDR2 FYNNEI. The CDR3 spans 17 residues. Trimming at V came to 3 bases and at J to 1 base, leaving 7 bases not matched to a gene. The CDR3 spells CASSEASGRGSSYEQYF. CDR3 bases: TGTGCCAGCAGTGAGGCTAGCGGGAGGGGATCGTCCTACGAGCAGTACTTC.

This clone was observed once. The gene calls are TRBV27 and TRBJ2-1; D is unclear. Deletions cut 5 bases from V and 0 bases from J, with 11 bases between. Germline lookup yields CDR1 MNHEY and CDR2 SMNVEV (reference sequence). This CDR3 has 15 residues. The CDR3 nucleotides read TGTGCCAGCAGTCCAAACCCTAGCTCCTACAATGAGCAGTTCTTC. Protein sequence: CASSPNPSSYNEQFF.

The chain combines TRBV2 with TRBJ1-2; possible D gene TRBD1, 5 bases. From germline, CDR1 is SNHLY and CDR2 FYNNEI. Trimming removed 5 bases from V and 7 bases from J, with 20 bases in between. The CDR3 is made up of 15 amino acids. The CDR3 DNA reads as TGTGCCAGCAGTTTAACAGGAGGCTTCGTAGGTGGCTACACCTTC. Its translation is CASSLTGGFVGGYTF.

This clone has just a few counts. The V and J genes are TRBV5-4 and TRBJ1-2; tentatively, D is TRBD1 (6 bases). The CDR3 runs to 13 residues. V lost 6 bases and J lost 4, with 13 bases in between. CDR1 and CDR2 from the germline V gene are SGHNT and YYREEE (reference sequence). The CDR3 reads CASKRTDIYGYTF. CDR3 coding DNA: TGTGCCAGCAAACGGACAGACATCTATGGCTACACCTTC.

This clone is a singleton in its sample. This sequence joins TRBV7-9 and TRBJ2-7; D might be TRBD1 (6 bases). The CDR3 sequence is 14 residues long. Germline V CDR1 and CDR2: SEHNR, FQNEAQ (reference sequence). Trimming took 5 bases from V and 6 from J, leaving 17 bases between them. The CDR3 is CASSHGQPKAEQYF. The CDR3 DNA follows: TGTGCCAGCAGCCACGGACAGCCTAAGGCCGAGCAGTACTTC. Full variable domain (missing parts from reference TRBV7-9 and TRBJ2-7): DTGVSQNPRHKITKRGQNVTFRCDPISEHNRLYWYRQTLGQGPEFLTYFQNEAQLEKSRLLSDRFSAERPKGSFSTLEIQRTEQGDSAMYLCASSHGQPKAEQYFGPGTRLTVT.